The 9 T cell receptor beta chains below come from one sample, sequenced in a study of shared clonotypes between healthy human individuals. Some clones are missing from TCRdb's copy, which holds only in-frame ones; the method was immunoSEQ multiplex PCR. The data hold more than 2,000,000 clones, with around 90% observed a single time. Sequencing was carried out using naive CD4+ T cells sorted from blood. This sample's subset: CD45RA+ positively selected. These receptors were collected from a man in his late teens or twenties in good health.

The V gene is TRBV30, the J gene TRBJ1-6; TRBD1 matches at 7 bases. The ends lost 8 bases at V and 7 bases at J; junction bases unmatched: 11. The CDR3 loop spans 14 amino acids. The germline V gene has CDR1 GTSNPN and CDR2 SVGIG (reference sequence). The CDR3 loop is CARSGDSGNSPLHF. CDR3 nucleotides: TGTGCCCGTTCGGGGGACAGTGGGAATTCACCCCTCCACTTT.

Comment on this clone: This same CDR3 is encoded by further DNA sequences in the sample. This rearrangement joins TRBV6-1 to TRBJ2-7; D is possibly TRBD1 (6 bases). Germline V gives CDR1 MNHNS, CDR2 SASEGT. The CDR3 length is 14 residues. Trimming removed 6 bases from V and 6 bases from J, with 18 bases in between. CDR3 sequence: CASRLRDTGSEQYF. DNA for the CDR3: TGTGCCAGCAGACTCCGGGACACTGGATCCGAGCAGTACTTC.

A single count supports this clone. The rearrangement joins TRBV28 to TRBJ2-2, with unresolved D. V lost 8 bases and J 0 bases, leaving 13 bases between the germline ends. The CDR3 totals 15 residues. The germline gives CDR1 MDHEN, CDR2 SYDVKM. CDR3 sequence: CASVWSHANTGELFF. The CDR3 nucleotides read TGTGCCAGCGTCTGGTCCCATGCGAACACCGGGGAGCTGTTTTTT.

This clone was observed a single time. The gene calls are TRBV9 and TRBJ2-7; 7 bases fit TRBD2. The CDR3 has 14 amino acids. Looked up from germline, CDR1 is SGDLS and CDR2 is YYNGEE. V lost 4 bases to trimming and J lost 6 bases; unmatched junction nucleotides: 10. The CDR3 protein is CASSTLAVEGEQYF. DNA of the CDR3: TGTGCCAGCAGCACGCTAGCGGTCGAGGGCGAGCAGTACTTC.

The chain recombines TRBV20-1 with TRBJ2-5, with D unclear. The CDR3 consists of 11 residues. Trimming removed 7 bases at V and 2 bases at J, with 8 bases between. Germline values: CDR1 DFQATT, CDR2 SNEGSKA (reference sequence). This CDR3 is CSGSDQETQYF. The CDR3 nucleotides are TGCAGTGGATCCGATCAAGAGACCCAGTACTTC.

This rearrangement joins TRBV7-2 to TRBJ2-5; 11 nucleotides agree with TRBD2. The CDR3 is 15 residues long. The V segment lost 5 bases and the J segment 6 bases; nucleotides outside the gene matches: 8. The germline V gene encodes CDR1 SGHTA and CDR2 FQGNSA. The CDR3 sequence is CASSMASGGLKTQYF. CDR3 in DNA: TGTGCCAGCAGCATGGCTAGCGGGGGGTTAAAGACCCAGTACTTC.

CDR3 nucleotides: TGTGCCAGTAGTATAGGGACTATTCGCAATGAGCAGTTCTTC. It specifies CASSIGTIRNEQFF. J is TRBJ2-1 and V is TRBV19; D might be TRBD2 (6 bases). The CDR3 is 14 residues long. The V gene's germline CDR1 is LNHDA and CDR2 SQIVND (reference sequence). Trimming stripped 1 base from V and 6 bases from J, with 10 bases between.

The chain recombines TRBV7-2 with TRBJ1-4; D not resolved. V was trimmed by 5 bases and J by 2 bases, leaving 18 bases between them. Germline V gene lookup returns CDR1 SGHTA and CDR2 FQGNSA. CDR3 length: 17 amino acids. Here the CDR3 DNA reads TGTGCCAGCAGCCCCACACGAGGTCCAGCTACTAATGAAAAACTGTTTTTT. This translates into CASSPTRGPATNEKLFF.

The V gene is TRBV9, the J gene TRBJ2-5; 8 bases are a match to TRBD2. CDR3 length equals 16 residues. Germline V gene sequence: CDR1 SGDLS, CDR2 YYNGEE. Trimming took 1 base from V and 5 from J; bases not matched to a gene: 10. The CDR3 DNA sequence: TGTGCCAGCAGCGTATCGGATAGCGGGGCCTCGGAGACCCAGTACTTC. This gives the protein CASSVSDSGASETQYF.